These 32 T cell receptor beta chains were all obtained from the same sample, sequenced in a study of T cell repertoires in cytomegalovirus infection. TCRdb recomputed calls from the reads with MiXCR, one row per CDR3 protein. Of fewer than 85,000 distinct CDR3 sequences listed, under 4.5% are singletons. The sequencing sample was made of PBMCs. The receptors come from a human donor in good health (CMV status not recorded). Some clones in this sample may be carry-over from other donors' samples.

Many counts were recorded for this clonotype. The chain recombines TRBV28 with TRBJ2-5; TRBD1 aligns across 10 bases. J lost 5 bases, V lost 6 bases, and 3 bases had no gene match. CDR3 length: 13 residues. Germline V gene sequence: CDR1 MDHEN, CDR2 SYDVKM. In DNA, the CDR3 is TGTGCCAGCAGCCGGACAGGGGGTGAGACCCAGTACTTC. This codes for CASSRTGGETQYF.

At least ten counts were recorded for this clonotype. V gene TRBV7-3 combines with J gene TRBJ2-5; the D gene is possibly TRBD1 (5 bases). Trimming removed 10 bases from V and 5 bases from J, with 17 bases in between. The germline V gene encodes CDR1 SGHTA and CDR2 FQGTGA. The CDR3 has 13 amino acids. CDR3 amino acids: CATSKGSGETQYF. Written as DNA, the CDR3 is TGTGCCACCTCAAAAGGGTCAGGGGAGACCCAGTACTTC.

At least ten counts were recorded for this clonotype. The chain carries TRBV7-2 and TRBJ2-6, with D uncertain. Germline-derived CDR1 and CDR2 are SGHTA and FQGNSA. Deletions cut 4 bases from V and 0 bases from J, with 7 bases between. The length of the CDR3 is 15 residues. In nucleotides, the CDR3 is TGTGCCAGCAGCTCTTGGGGCTCTGGGGCCAACGTCCTGACTTTC. Translating it yields CASSSWGSGANVLTF.

This clonotype was detected ten times or more. This chain links TRBV20-1 with TRBJ2-5, with TRBD2 matching 9 bases. CDR3 length: 12 residues. The V and J ends lost 6 bases and 2 bases, in that order; junction bases with no gene match: 1. Germline V gene data show CDR1 as DFQATT and CDR2 as SNEGSKA (reference sequence). In DNA form, the CDR3 reads TGCAGTGCAACTAGCGGGCAAGAGACCCAGTACTTC. Translating gives CSATSGQETQYF.

This clonotype was detected many times. The CDR3 spells CASSLAGRLLPYTEAFF. CDR3 in DNA: TGTGCCAGCAGCTTAGCAGGCAGACTCTTACCCTACACTGAAGCTTTCTTT. The chain couples TRBV7-6 to TRBJ1-1; no reliable D call. V gave up 0 bases and J gave up 3 bases, with 17 bases separating them. In germline, CDR1 is SGHVS, CDR2 FNYEAQ. The CDR3 runs to 17 residues.

This clonotype was detected many times. The V and J genes are TRBV7-2 and TRBJ1-6, with a possible D match to TRBD1 (5 bases). This CDR3 is built from 14 residues. With 5 bases removed from V and 7 bases from J, the gap between germline ends came to 12 bases. Germline V CDR1 and CDR2: SGHTA, FQGNSA. CDR3 nucleotides: TGTGCCAGCAGCCGACCCGGGGCCAATTCACCCCTCCACTTT. It encodes CASSRPGANSPLHF.

This clonotype was detected ten times or more. This CDR3 reads CSVETGVGKETQYF. The CDR3 DNA follows: TGCAGCGTCGAAACAGGGGTAGGGAAAGAGACCCAGTACTTC. The chain joins TRBV29-1 to TRBJ2-5; 7 bases fit TRBD1. The CDR3 is made up of 14 amino acids. CDR1 is SQVTM and CDR2 is ANQGSEA in the germline V gene. With 6 bases clipped from V and 3 bases from J, the junction kept 10 bases outside the gene matches.

The table lists this clonotype with many counts. The gene calls are TRBV7-8 and TRBJ2-2; tentative D call: TRBD2 (6 bases). Germline V gives CDR1 SGHVS, CDR2 FQNEAQ. Trimming took 3 bases from V and 4 from J, leaving 18 bases between them. The CDR3 sequence is 17 residues long. In DNA, the CDR3 is TGTGCCAGCAGCTTGTATCTGGGGGGTCGGGTCACCGGGGAGCTGTTTTTT. It codes for CASSLYLGGRVTGELFF.

This clonotype was recorded many times. This sequence joins TRBV7-2 and TRBJ2-5; tentatively, D is TRBD1 (5 bases). Between the trimmed V and J ends, which lost 7 bases and 2 bases, there was a span of 14 bases. Germline loops: CDR1 SGHTA, CDR2 FQGNSA. The CDR3 covers 14 residues. This CDR3 reads CASKLGVYQETQYF. In DNA, the CDR3 is TGTGCCAGCAAGTTAGGGGTTTATCAAGAGACCCAGTACTTC.

Ten or more counts support this clonotype. The J gene is TRBJ2-2, the V gene TRBV6-6, with 8 positions matching TRBD2. The germline gives CDR1 MNHNY, CDR2 SVGAGI (reference sequence). The V and J ends lost 7 bases and 8 bases, in that order; junction bases with no gene match: 9. The CDR3 is 14 residues long. This CDR3 reads CASNPETGGGELFF. CDR3 nucleotides: TGTGCCAGCAACCCTGAAACGGGAGGGGGGGAGCTGTTTTTT.

The table lists this clonotype with many counts. The rearrangement uses TRBV7-2 and TRBJ2-1; D is perhaps TRBD2 (5 bases). Trimming took off 5 bases at V and 3 bases at J, with 11 bases between the two ends. Germline V CDR1 and CDR2: SGHTA, FQGNSA. This CDR3 region has 14 residues. Here the CDR3 reads CASSLVGSYNEQFF. The DNA for the CDR3 is TGTGCCAGCAGCCTGGTGGGGAGCTACAATGAGCAGTTCTTC.

Ten or more counts support this clonotype. The CDR3: CASSMGLVGEGKAFF. Here the CDR3 DNA reads TGTGCCAGTAGTATGGGGTTGGTCGGAGAGGGGAAAGCTTTCTTT. The chain recombines TRBV19 with TRBJ1-1; D is perhaps TRBD1 (5 bases). Deletions cut 3 bases from V and 9 bases from J, with 20 bases between. The CDR3 runs to 15 residues. The germline CDR1 and CDR2 sequences are LNHDA and SQIVND (reference sequence).

This clonotype has ten or more counts. The gene calls are TRBV7-2 and TRBJ2-1; the match to TRBD1 covers 7 bases. After removal of 5 bases from V and 5 bases from J, the junction contained 12 bases not matched to a gene. The CDR3 covers 16 residues. Germline-derived CDR1 and CDR2 are SGHTA and FQGNSA. DNA of the CDR3: TGTGCCAGCAGCATACCCGGACAGGTATTCCACAATGAGCAGTTCTTC. Amino acid sequence: CASSIPGQVFHNEQFF.

The chain uses TRBV2 and TRBJ2-7; TRBD1 agrees at 10 bases. The germline V gene has CDR1 SNHLY and CDR2 FYNNEI. The CDR3 is 15 residues long. Trimming at V came to 5 bases and at J to 2 bases, leaving 6 bases not matched to a gene. CDR3: CASSPPGTGAYEQYF. For the CDR3, the DNA is TGTGCCAGCAGTCCCCCAGGGACAGGGGCCTACGAGCAGTACTTC.

In the case of this clonotype: A read error may explain this, as a much larger clone is one base away. The chain has TRBV10-3 and TRBJ2-5; D ambiguous. CDR1 and CDR2 (germline): ENHRY, SYGVKD. The ends were cut back, 6 bases at V and 5 bases at J, with 10 bases in the middle. This CDR3 contains 12 residues. DNA for the CDR3: TGTGCCATCAGGGGTAGCTGCGAGACCCAGTACTTC. Translating it yields CAIRGSCETQYF.

This clonotype was found many times. The rearrangement joins TRBV7-2 to TRBJ2-3, with D unresolved. This CDR3 has 12 residues. With 1 base removed from V and 10 bases from J, the gap between germline ends came to 9 bases. The germline CDR1 and CDR2 sequences are SGHTA and FQGNSA. DNA of the CDR3: TGTGCCAGCAGCTTAGAAGGGTATGCGCAGTATTTT. The encoded protein is CASSLEGYAQYF.

This clonotype has only a few counts. The chain couples TRBV20-1 to TRBJ1-2; no clear D. CDR3 length: 9 amino acids. Germline values: CDR1 DFQATT, CDR2 SNEGSKA (reference sequence). For the CDR3, the DNA is TGCAATACGCAAGTTGGCTACACCTTC. This codes for CNTQVGYTF.

This clonotype was recorded many times. The V gene is TRBV11-2, the J gene TRBJ2-2, with D uncertain. Germline CDR1 is SGHAT and CDR2 is FQNNGV. The CDR3 is made up of 14 amino acids. Trimming cost V 0 bases and J 7 bases, with 9 bases left between them. CDR3 nucleotides: TGTGCCAGCAGCTTAGACGGGCCGGGCGGGGAGCTGTTTTTT. Translating gives CASSLDGPGGELFF.

This clonotype is termed medium-sized. V usage is TRBV7-2 and J usage is TRBJ1-1; D is unresolved. V lost 5 bases and J lost 1, with 5 bases in between. Per germline, CDR1 SGHTA and CDR2 FQGNSA. The CDR3 is 12 amino acids. The CDR3, as DNA: TGTGCCAGCAGCCCCAAGAACACTGAAGCTTTCTTT. Translation: CASSPKNTEAFF.

This clonotype was observed many times. The chain carries TRBV2 and TRBJ2-1; 10 bases map to TRBD1. Germline values: CDR1 SNHLY, CDR2 FYNNEI. CDR3 length: 14 residues. Germline trimming cut 3 bases from V and 5 bases from J; bases unmatched to any gene: 1. CDR3 sequence (DNA): TGTGCCAGCAGTGAGGACAGGGGGGACAATGAGCAGTTCTTC. This gives the protein CASSEDRGDNEQFF.

This clonotype has at least ten counts. The chain joins TRBV3-1 to TRBJ1-2, with D possibly TRBD1 on 5 matching bases. V lost 4 bases and J 5 bases, leaving 14 bases between the germline ends. Germline lookup yields CDR1 LGHDT and CDR2 YNNKEL (reference sequence). The CDR3 sequence is 14 residues long. The chain's CDR3 is CASSPIRGGYGYTF. In DNA, the CDR3 is TGTGCCAGCAGCCCCATCCGTGGGGGTTATGGCTACACCTTC.

This clonotype was counted at least ten times. This sequence joins TRBV11-2 and TRBJ2-5; 10 bases line up with TRBD1. This CDR3 is built from 15 residues. Germline CDR1 reads SGHAT; CDR2 reads FQNNGV. V gave up 7 bases and J gave up 7 bases; unmatched junction bases: 12. The CDR3: CASTLNRGQGVTQYF. The DNA of the CDR3 is TGTGCCAGCACCCTAAATAGAGGACAGGGGGTGACCCAGTACTTC.

This clonotype was seen at least ten times. The V call is TRBV20-1, the J call TRBJ2-1, with 10 bases lining up with TRBD2. The CDR3 covers 14 residues. V was clipped by 6 bases and J by 9 bases; unmatched bases: 11. Germline-derived CDR1 and CDR2 are DFQATT and SNEGSKA (reference sequence). The CDR3, as DNA: TGCAGTGCCGTGACTAGCGGGCCTTCGGGTGAGCAGTTCTTC. Translated: CSAVTSGPSGEQFF.

This clonotype occurred many times. The chain joins TRBV20-1 to TRBJ2-3, with TRBD2 as a possible D gene (5 bases). This CDR3 comprises 13 residues. The ends were cut back, 6 bases at V and 6 bases at J, with 16 bases in the middle. Germline V gives CDR1 DFQATT, CDR2 SNEGSKA (reference sequence). CDR3 loop: CSAGPGSTDTQYF. In DNA, the CDR3 is TGCAGTGCCGGACCGGGGTCCACCGATACGCAGTATTTT.

This clonotype was seen at least ten times. The rearrangement uses TRBV7-3 and TRBJ2-3, with D maybe TRBD1 (5 bases). V was shortened by 5 bases and J by 1 base, with 13 bases between the two germline ends. The CDR3 has 15 amino acids. The germline gives CDR1 SGHTA, CDR2 FQGTGA. The CDR3 bases are TGTGCCAGCAGCCTGACAGTTTCAGGCACAGATACGCAGTATTTT. Translation: CASSLTVSGTDTQYF.

This clonotype has ten or more counts. V gene TRBV11-3 combines with J gene TRBJ2-2, with D possibly TRBD2 on 6 matching bases. The ends were cut back, 7 bases at V and 6 bases at J, with 15 bases in the middle. The CDR3 is 14 residues long. The germline V gene encodes CDR1 SGHNT and CDR2 YENEEA. The CDR3 loop is CASMVRGISGELFF. The CDR3 DNA reads as TGTGCCAGCATGGTCCGGGGGATATCCGGGGAGCTGTTTTTT. Full variable domain (outside the CDR3, taken from reference TRBV11-3 and TRBJ2-2): EAGVVQSPRYKIIEKKQPVAFWCNPISGHNTLYWYLQNLGQGPELLIRYENEEAVDDSQLPKDRFSAERLKGVDSTLKIQPAELGDSAVYLCASMVRGISGELFFGEGSRLTVL.

This clonotype was counted ten times or more. The V and J genes are TRBV20-1 and TRBJ1-4, with D maybe TRBD1 (5 bases). The V and J ends lost 5 bases and 7 bases respectively, with 14 bases between them. Looked up from germline, CDR1 is DFQATT and CDR2 is SNEGSKA (reference sequence). The CDR3 consists of 13 residues. CDR3 coding DNA: TGCAGTGCTTCCTACTCAGGGTTTGAAAAACTGTTTTTT. It codes for CSASYSGFEKLFF.

This clonotype was counted ten times or more. The chain links TRBV7-2 to TRBJ2-1; D may be TRBD1 (5 bases). Per the germline V gene, CDR1 is SGHTA and CDR2 is FQGNSA. Deletions cut 1 base from V and 4 bases from J, with 8 bases between. The CDR3 contains 14 residues. The CDR3 bases are TGTGCCAGCAGCTTAGACAGGACATACAATGAGCAGTTCTTC. This gives the protein CASSLDRTYNEQFF.

This clonotype was recorded at least ten times. DNA for the CDR3: TGTGCCAGCAGCTTATCACGTGGCACAGATACGCAGTATTTT. Protein sequence: CASSLSRGTDTQYF. The chain combines TRBV7-3 with TRBJ2-3; D is unclear. Germline values: CDR1 SGHTA, CDR2 FQGTGA. CDR3 size: 14 residues. The V end was cut by 2 bases, the J end by 1 base, with 7 bases between.

This clonotype was counted ten times or more. The CDR3 DNA is TGTGCCAGCAGCTTAGAACTTCGGAACACCATATATTTT. This gives the protein CASSLELRNTIYF. This rearrangement joins TRBV7-2 to TRBJ1-3, with unresolved D. The CDR3 sequence is 13 residues long. With 1 base removed from V and 7 bases from J, the gap between germline ends came to 8 bases. Germline loops: CDR1 SGHTA, CDR2 FQGNSA.

This clonotype was seen ten or more times. V usage is TRBV11-2 and J usage is TRBJ1-6; no reliable D call. The germline V gene encodes CDR1 SGHAT and CDR2 FQNNGV. Trimming cost V 3 bases and J 2 bases, with 8 bases left between them. The CDR3 spans 15 residues. The CDR3 DNA sequence: TGTGCCAGCAGCTTCAAGGGCACCTATAATTCACCCCTCCACTTT. Protein sequence: CASSFKGTYNSPLHF.

In this sample, this clonotype turned up many times. The chain joins TRBV7-9 to TRBJ1-1; 8 positions agree with TRBD1. The CDR3 contains 14 residues. Germline trimming cut 1 base from V and 4 bases from J; bases unmatched to any gene: 2. Per the germline V gene, CDR1 is SEHNR and CDR2 is FQNEAQ (reference sequence). CDR3 DNA sequence: TGTGCCAGCAGCTTAGTGCAGGGGGCCACTGAAGCTTTCTTT. This codes for CASSLVQGATEAFF.